This is a list of T cell receptor beta chains from one sample in a study of blood T cell repertoires in COVID-19. Here immunoSEQ multiplex PCR was the method, and the copy in TCRdb shows in-frame clones only, minus some. The table lists 300,000 to 450,000 clones, 85% of them singletons. The sample taken for sequencing was peripheral blood. These receptors were taken from a woman under 30 with acute or convalescent COVID-19. Both conserved end residues are part of each CDR3. A D gene is named only where the DNA matches it firmly. Rows may omit the clone size; those that give it use once, few, many or a size class.

D,size,V,J,CDR3,DNA
TRBD2,.,TRBV9,TRBJ2-1,CASSVGLAGDHEQFF,TGTGCCAGCAGCGTAGGACTAGCGGGAGACCATGAGCAGTTCTTC
.,.,TRBV12-3/TRBV12-4,TRBJ2-7,CASSFSRNYEQYF,TGTGCCAGCAGTTTTTCCAGAAACTACGAGCAGTACTTC
TRBD2,once,TRBV7-2,TRBJ2-5,CASSLRYGGAGETQYF,TGTGCCAGCAGCTTAAGATACGGGGGGGCCGGAGAGACCCAGTACTTC
TRBD1,.,TRBV4-2,TRBJ1-1,CASSQALGTVNTEAFF,TGTGCCAGCAGCCAAGCCCTAGGGACAGTAAACACTGAAGCTTTCTTT
TRBD1,once,TRBV6-5,TRBJ1-5,CASSPTGGGGQPQHF,TGTGCCAGCAGCCCCACAGGGGGCGGAGGGCAGCCCCAGCATTTT
.,.,TRBV5-1,TRBJ1-1,CASSFPGGNTEAFF,TGCGCCAGCAGCTTCCCCGGGGGGAACACTGAAGCTTTCTTT
.,.,TRBV19,TRBJ1-2,CASSIGQTYGYTF,TGTGCCAGTAGTATTGGACAGACTTATGGCTACACCTTC
.,.,TRBV5-1,TRBJ2-5,CASSLGDSPETQYF,TGCGCCAGCAGCTTGGGGGACTCCCCAGAGACCCAGTACTTC
TRBD1,.,TRBV7-2,TRBJ1-1,CASSWGQGAGTEAFF,TGTGCCAGCAGCTGGGGACAGGGGGCAGGGACTGAAGCTTTCTTT
TRBD2,.,TRBV7-7,TRBJ2-1,CASSLKAGGSYEQFF,TGTGCCAGCAGCTTAAAGGCGGGGGGCAGCTATGAGCAGTTCTTC
TRBD2,.,TRBV19,TRBJ2-3,CASTWRGGYTDTQYF,TGTGCCAGTACATGGCGGGGGGGATACACAGATACGCAGTATTTT
.,.,TRBV10-3,TRBJ1-5,CAISESTGSGNQPQHF,TGTGCCATCAGTGAGTCTACAGGGTCGGGCAATCAGCCCCAGCATTTT
TRBD1,.,TRBV24-1,TRBJ2-1,CATSADRGSYNEQFF,TGTGCCACCAGTGCCGACAGGGGGAGTTACAATGAGCAGTTCTTC
TRBD1,.,TRBV6-2/TRBV6-3,TRBJ1-6,CASSSGQGDSPLHF,TGTGCCAGCAGTTCAGGACAGGGGGATTCACCCCTCCACTTT